This passage covers 14 T cell receptor beta chains from one sample sequenced in a study of blood T cell repertoires in COVID-19. Produced via immunoSEQ multiplex PCR; TCRdb's table is partial and in-frame only. This table has some 250,000 clones, roughly 91% appearing once. Source material: PBMCs or T cells enriched from blood (not recorded which). The receptors were gathered from a woman in her twenties or thirties with acute COVID-19.

This rearrangement joins TRBV19 to TRBJ1-1; D uncertain. Germline V gene lookup returns CDR1 LNHDA and CDR2 SQIVND (reference sequence). The CDR3 runs 11 residues. V lost 4 bases and J 6 bases, leaving 6 bases between the germline ends. This chain's CDR3 is CASSREAEAFF. CDR3 nucleotides: TGTGCCAGTAGTAGGGAGGCTGAAGCTTTCTTT.

Only one count was recorded for this clone. V gene TRBV3-1 (or the pseudogene TRBV3-2) combines with J gene TRBJ2-3; D perhaps matches TRBD2 (6 bases). V shed 3 bases and J shed 4 bases, with 20 bases lying between them. The germline gives CDR1 LGHDT, CDR2 YNNKEL (reference sequence). This CDR3 is 17 amino acids long. The CDR3: CASSHLGGPVISDTQYF. In DNA form, the CDR3 reads TGTGCCAGCAGCCATTTGGGAGGCCCCGTCATTTCAGATACGCAGTATTTT.

In its sample, this clone was seen once. V gene TRBV9 combines with J gene TRBJ1-2, with D perhaps TRBD1 (5 bases). With 0 bases removed from V and 3 bases from J, the gap between germline ends came to 15 bases. The CDR3 is 16 residues long. Germline V gives CDR1 SGDLS, CDR2 YYNGEE. The CDR3 DNA is TGTGCCAGCAGCGTAGCTTATCAGGGATCGGACTATGGCTACACCTTC. Protein product: CASSVAYQGSDYGYTF.

The gene calls are TRBV30 and TRBJ1-3; D is ambiguous. Trimming removed 0 bases from V and 0 bases from J, with 6 bases in between. Per germline, CDR1 GTSNPN and CDR2 SVGIG (reference sequence). CDR3 length: 14 amino acids. CDR3 nucleotides: TGTGCCTGGAGTGTACGGGACTCTGGAAACACCATATATTTT. Translating gives CAWSVRDSGNTIYF.

The chain's CDR3 is CASSLERREAFF. In DNA, the CDR3 is TGCGCCAGCAGCTTGGAGCGAAGGGAAGCTTTCTTT. V and J are TRBV5-1 and TRBJ1-1, with D unresolved. CDR1 SGHRS and CDR2 YFSETQ come from the germline V gene. The CDR3 has 12 amino acids. Trimming pared 0 bases from V and 8 bases from J, leaving 8 bases between.

The V call is TRBV19, the J call TRBJ2-3; D is possibly TRBD1 (5 bases). The CDR3 runs to 14 residues. Trimming left V 7 bases short and J 5 bases short, with 16 bases between. Per the germline V gene, CDR1 is LNHDA and CDR2 is SQIVND (reference sequence). The CDR3 nucleotides read TGTGCCAGTAACTCCCCCAGGGTGGGAGATACGCAGTATTTT. Its translation: CASNSPRVGDTQYF.

CDR3 nucleotides: TGCGCCAGCAGCGAGGCGGGGTGGGATACGCAGTATTTT. The encoded protein is CASSEAGWDTQYF. This chain joins TRBV5-1 and TRBJ2-3; D might be TRBD2 (6 bases). V was clipped by 4 bases and J by 6 bases, with 12 bases between them. The CDR3 length is 13 residues. The V gene's germline CDR1 is SGHRS and CDR2 YFSETQ.

The chain uses TRBV5-1 and TRBJ2-1; a possible D gene is TRBD1 (6 bases). The V gene's germline CDR1 is SGHRS and CDR2 YFSETQ. The CDR3 has 15 residues. Trimming cost V 2 bases and J 3 bases, with 12 bases left between them. DNA for the CDR3: TGCGCCAGCAGCTTACAGGGTTTACTCTACAATGAGCAGTTCTTC. Residues: CASSLQGLLYNEQFF.

The J gene is TRBJ1-1, the V gene TRBV5-4, with 8 bases lining up with TRBD1. CDR3 size: 14 residues. The germline gives CDR1 SGHNT, CDR2 YYREEE (reference sequence). The V gene end was trimmed by 3 bases and the J gene end by 1 base; junction bases not matched to a gene: 2. This CDR3 reads CASSSTGANTEAFF. In DNA, the CDR3 is TGTGCCAGCAGCTCGACAGGGGCGAACACTGAAGCTTTCTTT.

The chain links TRBV9 to TRBJ1-2, with D perhaps matching TRBD1 (5 bases). This CDR3 is built from 15 residues. With 4 bases removed from V and 6 bases from J, the gap between germline ends came to 19 bases. From germline, CDR1 is SGDLS and CDR2 YYNGEE. This CDR3 is CASSSQTSRGDGYTF. The DNA for the CDR3 is TGTGCCAGCAGCTCCCAGACCTCCCGGGGGGATGGCTACACCTTC.

CDR3 sequence reads: CASSFRLGGTGNTIYF. The DNA for the CDR3 is TGTGCCAGCAGCTTCCGACTGGGAGGAACTGGAAACACCATATATTTT. J is TRBJ1-3 and V is TRBV7-2; D is unresolved. Germline-derived CDR1 and CDR2 are SGHTA and FQGNSA. The CDR3 is 16 residues long. The V and J ends lost 3 bases and 2 bases respectively, with 14 bases between them.

The chain links TRBV2 to TRBJ2-7, with a possible D match to TRBD1 (6 bases). The CDR3 consists of 12 residues. V lost 7 bases, J lost 2 bases, and 9 bases lay in between. Germline V gene sequence: CDR1 SNHLY, CDR2 FYNNEI. The CDR3 region has the DNA TGTGCCAGCACAGGACAGACCTACGAGCAGTACTTC. It specifies CASTGQTYEQYF.

The chain combines TRBV5-1 with TRBJ1-3, with D perhaps TRBD1 (5 bases). CDR1 is SGHRS, CDR2 YFSETQ, per germline. This CDR3 is built from 14 residues. Trimming removed 4 bases from V and 4 bases from J, with 12 bases in between. The CDR3 spells CASSPGGGGNTIYF. In DNA, the CDR3 is TGCGCCAGCAGCCCCGGCGGGGGGGGAAACACCATATATTTT.

J is TRBJ1-1 and V is TRBV19; D is undetermined. V was shortened by 2 bases and J by 0 bases, with 7 bases between the two germline ends. Germline CDR1 LNHDA, CDR2 SQIVND (reference sequence). The CDR3 is 14 amino acids. CDR3 DNA sequence: TGTGCCAGTAGTATATCCCCCTTGAACACTGAAGCTTTCTTT. Translated: CASSISPLNTEAFF. Full variable domain (remainder filled in from reference TRBV19 and TRBJ1-1): DGGITQSPKYLFRKEGQNVTLSCEQNLNHDAMYWYRQDPGQGLRLIYYSQIVNDFQKGDIAEGYSVSREKKESFPLTVTSAQKNPTAFYLCASSISPLNTEAFFGQGTRLTVV.